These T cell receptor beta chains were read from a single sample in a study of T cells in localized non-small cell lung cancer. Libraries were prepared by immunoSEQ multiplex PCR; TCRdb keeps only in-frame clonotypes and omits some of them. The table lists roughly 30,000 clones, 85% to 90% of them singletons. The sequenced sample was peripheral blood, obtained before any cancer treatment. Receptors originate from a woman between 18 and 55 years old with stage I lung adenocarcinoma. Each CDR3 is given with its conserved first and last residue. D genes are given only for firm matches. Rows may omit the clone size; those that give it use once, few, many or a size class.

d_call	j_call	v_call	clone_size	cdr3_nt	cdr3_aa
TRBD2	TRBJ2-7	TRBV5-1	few	TGCGCCAGCAGCTTGTGGGGGGGAAGCTCCTACGAGCAGTACTTC	CASSLWGGSSYEQYF
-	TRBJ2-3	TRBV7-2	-	TGTGCCAGCAGCTTCCCAGAAAACACAGATACGCAGTATTTT	CASSFPENTDTQYF
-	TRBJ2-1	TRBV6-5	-	TGTGCCAGCAGTCTCCTGGGACTTCGATACAATGAGCAGTTCTTC	CASSLLGLRYNEQFF
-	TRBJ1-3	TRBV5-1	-	TGCGCCAGCAGCGTAGCCTTCGGGACGGCTGGAAACACCATATATTTT	CASSVAFGTAGNTIYF
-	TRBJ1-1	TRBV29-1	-	TGCAGCGCTGAAGGGGACTCGGAAGCTTTCTTT	CSAEGDSEAFF
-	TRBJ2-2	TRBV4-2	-	TGTGCCAGCAGCCAAGAGGCGAGTCCCACCGGGGAGCTGTTTTTT	CASSQEASPTGELFF
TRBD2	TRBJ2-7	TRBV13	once	TGTGCCAGCAGCTTCAGCGGGGGGCACGAGCAGTACTTC	CASSFSGGHEQYF
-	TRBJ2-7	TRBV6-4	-	TGTGCCAGCAGTGACTGGCTCGGGGGCGAGCAGTACTTC	CASSDWLGGEQYF
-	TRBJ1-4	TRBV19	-	TGTGCCAGTACCAATTACAACTCTAACGAAAAACTGTTTTTT	CASTNYNSNEKLFF
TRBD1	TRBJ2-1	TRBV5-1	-	TGCGCCAGCAGCTCCTGGACAGGGGACTCCTACAATGAGCAGTTCTTC	CASSSWTGDSYNEQFF
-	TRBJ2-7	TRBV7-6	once	TGTGCCAGCAGCCCCCGACGGACCCTTATTATCTACGAGCAGTACTTC	CASSPRRTLIIYEQYF
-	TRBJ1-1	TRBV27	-	TGTGCCAGCAGTTCCCCGGTTCAGGGTTACACTGAAGCTTTCTTT	CASSSPVQGYTEAFF
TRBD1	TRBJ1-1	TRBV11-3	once	TGTGCCAGCAGCTACGACAGGGAGAGGAGGACTGAAGCTTTCTTT	CASSYDRERRTEAFF
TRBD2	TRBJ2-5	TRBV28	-	TGTGCCAGCAGCAAACTAGCGGCGGGGCGGACCCAGTACTTC	CASSKLAAGRTQYF
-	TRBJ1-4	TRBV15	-	TGTGCCGTGGCCGGGGGGGCGCATGAAAAACTGTTTTTT	CAVAGGAHEKLFF
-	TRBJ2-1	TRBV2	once	TGTGCCAGCAGTTCCGAGAGGGCCCCCTACAATGAGCAGTTCTTC	CASSSERAPYNEQFF
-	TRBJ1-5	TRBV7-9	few	TGTGCCAGCAGCTCGCAGGGCAGGGATCAGCCCCAGCATTTT	CASSSQGRDQPQHF
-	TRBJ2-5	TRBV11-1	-	TGTGCCAGCAGCTTAGGGGGAGCACAAGAGACCCAGTACTTC	CASSLGGAQETQYF
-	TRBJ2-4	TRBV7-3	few	TGTGCCAGCAGCTCGGGCCCCTCCCCTAACATTCAGTACTTC	CASSSGPSPNIQYF
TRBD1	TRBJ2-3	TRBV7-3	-	TGTGCCAGCAGCTGGACAGGGCTGGGAGAGGATACGCAGTATTTT	CASSWTGLGEDTQYF
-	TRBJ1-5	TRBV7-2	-	TGTGCCAGCAGCCTGGGGGGGCCGAGCAATCAGCCCCAGCATTTT	CASSLGGPSNQPQHF
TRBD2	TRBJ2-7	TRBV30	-	TGTGCCTGTACGGGACTAGCAAGGGGTTACGAGCAGTACTTC	CACTGLARGYEQYF
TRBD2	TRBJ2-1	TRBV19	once	TGTGCCAGTAGTATTCTAGCGGGGTACAATGAGCAGTTCTTC	CASSILAGYNEQFF
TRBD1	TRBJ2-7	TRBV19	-	TGTGCCAGTAGCGCTAGGGACAGAGTCTACGAGCAGTACTTC	CASSARDRVYEQYF
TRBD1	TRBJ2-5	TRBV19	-	TGTGCCAGTAGTAGGACAGGGACCCAAGAGACCCAGTACTTC	CASSRTGTQETQYF
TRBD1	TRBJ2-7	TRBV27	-	TGTGCCAGCAGGCGACAGGGAAGCTCCTACGAGCAGTACTTC	CASRRQGSSYEQYF
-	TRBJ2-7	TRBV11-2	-	TGTGCCAGCAGCTTAGAGATACTTAGACAGCGTCCCTACGAGCAGTACTTC	CASSLEILRQRPYEQYF
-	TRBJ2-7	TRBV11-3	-	TGTGCCAGCAGCTTAGGGGCTGTCGAGCAGTACTTC	CASSLGAVEQYF
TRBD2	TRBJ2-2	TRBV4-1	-	TGCGCCAGCAGCAAAGGGGTTAGCGGGACCGGGGAGCTGTTTTTT	CASSKGVSGTGELFF
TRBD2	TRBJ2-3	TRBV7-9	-	TGTGCCAGCAGCCCAGCCCGACTAGCGGGAGTCACAGATACGCAGTATTTT	CASSPARLAGVTDTQYF
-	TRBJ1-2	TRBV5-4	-	TGTGCCAGCAGCTTGGCCAGACAGGTGTATGGCTACACCTTC	CASSLARQVYGYTF
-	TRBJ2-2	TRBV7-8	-	TGTGCCAGCACCGGAGAAGCAGGAGCGAACACCGGGGAGCTGTTTTTT	CASTGEAGANTGELFF